What follows are 22 T cell receptor beta chains derived from one specimen sequenced in a study of blood T cell repertoires in COVID-19. Some clones are missing from TCRdb's copy, which holds only in-frame ones; the method was immunoSEQ multiplex PCR. The sample includes roughly 440,000 clones, 88% of them seen just once. Sequencing was performed on peripheral blood. The receptor set was obtained from a woman between 50 and 59 years old with COVID-19, enrolled during active disease.

The chain links TRBV5-4 to TRBJ1-6; 9 bases align to TRBD1. With V trimmed by 4 bases and J by 5 bases, 7 bases remained unmatched. This CDR3 region has 16 residues. The germline V gene encodes CDR1 SGHNT and CDR2 YYREEE (reference sequence). The CDR3 sequence is CASSVPTGGNNSPLHF. The CDR3 DNA reads TGTGCCAGCAGCGTCCCGACAGGGGGGAATAATTCACCCCTCCACTTT.

The CDR3 DNA is TGTGCCTGGAGTACGCAGGGGGAGCAGCCCCAGCATTTT. It encodes CAWSTQGEQPQHF. The chain couples TRBV30 to TRBJ1-5; 7 bases line up with TRBD1. Germline CDR1 and CDR2: GTSNPN and SVGIG (reference sequence). V lost 2 bases, J lost 7 bases, and 5 bases stayed unmatched. The CDR3 totals 13 residues.

The rearrangement links TRBV19 to TRBJ1-1, with D uncertain. V was trimmed by 6 bases and J by 0 bases, leaving 11 bases between them. The germline V gene has CDR1 LNHDA and CDR2 SQIVND (reference sequence). The CDR3 is 14 residues long. The CDR3 sequence: CASSHRVLNTEAFF. CDR3 in DNA: TGTGCCAGTAGCCACCGGGTCCTGAACACTGAAGCTTTCTTT.

This clone came up once. CDR3 sequence: CASGTGGNTEAFF. CDR3 DNA sequence: TGTGCCAGTGGGACAGGGGGTAACACTGAAGCTTTCTTT. The gene calls are TRBV18 and TRBJ1-1, with 11 positions matching TRBD1. The CDR3 runs 13 residues. V was clipped by 9 bases and J by 2 bases; unmatched bases: 2. Germline V gives CDR1 KGHSH, CDR2 LQKENI.

The DNA for the CDR3 is TGTGCCATCTGGAGTGGTGGGGAGAACTATGGCTACACCTTC. This encodes CAIWSGGENYGYTF. This sequence joins TRBV10-3 and TRBJ1-2; D call uncertain. The CDR3 sequence is 14 residues long. CDR1 and CDR2 from the germline V gene are ENHRY and SYGVKD. The V end was cut by 8 bases, the J end by 2 bases, with 15 bases between.

The chain uses TRBV7-3 and TRBJ2-3, with D hard to call. V was shortened by 6 bases and J by 5 bases, with 12 bases between the two germline ends. Looked up from germline, CDR1 is SGHTA and CDR2 is FQGTGA. The CDR3 sequence is 13 residues long. CDR3 in DNA: TGTGCCAGCAGTTTCCAGACGGGAGATACGCAGTATTTT. This encodes CASSFQTGDTQYF.

There are a few counts of this clone. The chain couples TRBV10-3 to TRBJ2-7, with 9 bases identical to TRBD1. V was clipped by 2 bases and J by 4 bases; unmatched bases: 3. The CDR3 is made up of 14 amino acids. Germline V CDR1 and CDR2: ENHRY, SYGVKD. The CDR3 region has the DNA TGTGCCATCAGTGAGGACAGGGGGAAGTACGAGCAGTACTTC. Its protein is CAISEDRGKYEQYF.

This clone was seen ten or more times. The rearrangement joins TRBV7-7 to TRBJ1-3; D is unclear. V shed 5 bases and J shed 4 bases, with 12 bases lying between them. CDR3 length equals 14 residues. Per germline, CDR1 SSHAT and CDR2 FNYEAQ (reference sequence). The CDR3 DNA reads as TGTGCCAGCAGCCTTGGCGGGAGAGGAAACACCATATATTTT. It is translated as CASSLGGRGNTIYF.

In this sample, this clone turned up once. This chain links TRBV29-1 with TRBJ1-1; the D is unclear. The CDR3 spans 15 residues. Trimming shortened V by 4 bases and J by 4 bases, and 19 bases separated the two germline ends. Germline V CDR1 and CDR2: SQVTM, ANQGSEA. The CDR3 DNA reads as TGCAGCGTTGTTCGGGAGGGAGCGGCGATCACTGAAGCTTTCTTT. This encodes CSVVREGAAITEAFF.

This sequence joins TRBV14 and TRBJ1-4; D is ambiguous. Germline V CDR1 and CDR2: SGHDN, FVKESK. CDR3 length: 15 residues. V dropped 0 bases and J dropped 4 bases, with 9 bases sitting between them. DNA of the CDR3: TGTGCCAGCAGCCAAGAATTAGGAGATAATGAAAAACTGTTTTTT. Amino acids: CASSQELGDNEKLFF.

The rearrangement uses TRBV12-3 or TRBV12-4 and TRBJ1-3, with D tentatively TRBD1 (5 bases). V was clipped by 8 bases and J by 9 bases, with 17 bases between them. This CDR3 has 13 amino acids. This chain's CDR3 is CASGAGAESTIYF. In DNA, the CDR3 is TGTGCCAGCGGGGCGGGAGCGGAGAGCACCATATATTTT.

About this clone itself: One junction end disagrees with the germline gene, perhaps due to a read error. The V and J genes are TRBV2 and TRBJ1-2, with 11 bases aligning to TRBD1. Germline V gene data show CDR1 as SNHLY and CDR2 as FYNNEI. The CDR3 runs 14 residues. The CDR3: CASRRTGGSYGYIF. CDR3 nucleotides: TGTGCCAGCAGACGGACAGGGGGCAGCTATGGCTACATCTTC.

This clone was found a few times. The CDR3 protein is CASNGGTMGSPLHF. CDR3 DNA sequence: TGTGCCAGCAATGGAGGTACAATGGGTTCACCCCTCCACTTT. The chain carries TRBV6-5 and TRBJ1-6; unclear D gene. CDR3 length: 14 amino acids. Germline CDR1 MNHEY, CDR2 SVGAGI. The V gene lost 7 bases and the J gene lost 9 bases, with 16 bases spanning the gap.

This chain joins TRBV30 and TRBJ1-2; weak D call: TRBD1 (6 bases). With 6 bases removed from V and 7 bases from J, the gap between germline ends came to 18 bases. The CDR3 runs 13 residues. Germline-derived CDR1 and CDR2 are GTSNPN and SVGIG (reference sequence). The CDR3 here is CACEQGSARGYTF. CDR3 nucleotide sequence: TGTGCCTGTGAACAGGGATCAGCTCGTGGCTACACCTTC. Based on the CDR3 plus reference TRBV30 and TRBJ1-2, the full variable domain is SQTIHQWPATLVQPVGSPLSLECTVEGTSNPNLYWYRQAAGRGLQLLFYSVGIGQISSEVPQNLSASRPQDRQFILSSKKLLLSDSGFYLCACEQGSARGYTFGSGTRLTVV.

V and J are TRBV7-2 and TRBJ1-3; tentatively, D is TRBD1 (6 bases). Per the germline V gene, CDR1 is SGHTA and CDR2 is FQGNSA. With 4 bases removed from V and 0 bases from J, the gap between germline ends came to 16 bases. CDR3 length equals 17 residues. The CDR3 DNA is TGTGCCAGCAGCTCCTTTCCGACAGGTGTCTCTGGAAACACCATATATTTT. It is translated as CASSSFPTGVSGNTIYF.

The V call is TRBV27, the J call TRBJ2-7; 10 bases agree with TRBD1. V was clipped by 3 bases and J by 2 bases; unmatched bases: 4. From germline, CDR1 is MNHEY and CDR2 SMNVEV (reference sequence). The CDR3 totals 15 residues. The CDR3 sequence is CASSFSGTGAYEQYF. DNA for the CDR3: TGTGCCAGCAGTTTTTCCGGGACAGGGGCCTACGAGCAGTACTTC.

V and J are TRBV5-1 and TRBJ2-7, with a weak D call TRBD2 (6 bases). This CDR3 has 14 amino acids. Germline CDR1 is SGHRS and CDR2 is YFSETQ. Trimming left V 2 bases short and J 1 base short, with 10 bases between. The CDR3 nucleotides are TGCGCCAGCAGCTTATGGGGGGTTTCCTACGAGCAGTACTTC. Translated: CASSLWGVSYEQYF.

The gene calls are TRBV4-2 and TRBJ2-3, with 8 bases identical to TRBD1. The CDR3 spans 14 residues. The germline CDR1 and CDR2 sequences are LGHNA and YNFKEQ. J was trimmed by 3 bases and V by 4 bases; bases with no gene match: 3. The CDR3 nucleotides read TGTGCCAGCAGCCGAGGACAGGGAACAGATACGCAGTATTTT. Its protein product is CASSRGQGTDTQYF.

This clone was seen just once. The chain joins TRBV30 to TRBJ1-4, with D unresolved. V was pared by 5 bases and J by 1 base, with 11 bases between. This CDR3 is built from 14 residues. Per germline, CDR1 GTSNPN and CDR2 SVGIG (reference sequence). DNA for the CDR3: TGTGCCTGGGTCCACCGAGAAACTAATGAAAAACTGTTTTTT. This gives the protein CAWVHRETNEKLFF. Using reference TRBV30 and TRBJ1-4 for the parts outside the CDR3, the full variable domain is SQTIHQWPATLVQPVGSPLSLECTVEGTSNPNLYWYRQAAGRGLQLLFYSVGIGQISSEVPQNLSASRPQDRQFILSSKKLLLSDSGFYLCAWVHRETNEKLFFGSGTQLSVL.

The chain links TRBV25-1 to TRBJ1-1; the D gene is possibly TRBD1 (6 bases). Per the germline V gene, CDR1 is MGHDK and CDR2 is SYGVNS. The CDR3 consists of 18 residues. Trimming shortened V by 4 bases and J by 1 base, and 22 bases separated the two germline ends. CDR3 DNA sequence: TGTGCCAGCAGTGGGGGGCCCCGCGAGGGCAAGGGGAACACTGAAGCTTTCTTT. It codes for CASSGGPREGKGNTEAFF.

V gene TRBV10-3 combines with J gene TRBJ1-4; D might be TRBD1 (6 bases). V shed 10 bases and J shed 6 bases, with 15 bases lying between them. The V gene's germline CDR1 is ENHRY and CDR2 SYGVKD. The CDR3 has 13 amino acids. The CDR3 bases are TGTGCCAGCGCAGGGGCAAGTGATGAAAAACTGTTTTTT. It specifies CASAGASDEKLFF.

The CDR3 spells CATSRDGKIWEEQFF. DNA for the CDR3: TGTGCCACCAGCAGAGATGGGAAGATCTGGGAGGAGCAGTTCTTC. The chain links TRBV15 to TRBJ2-1; D perhaps matches TRBD2 (5 bases). V was shortened by 0 bases and J by 10 bases, with 16 bases between the two germline ends. Germline V CDR1 and CDR2: LNHNV, YYDKDF (reference sequence). The length of the CDR3 is 15 residues.